Presented here are 26 T cell receptor beta chains from one specimen sequenced in a study of T cell responses to AZD1222 COVID-19 vaccine. The table came from immunoSEQ multiplex PCR; TCRdb's copy has only in-frame clones and leaves some out. The repertoire holds 150,000 to 200,000 clones, with 85% to 95% as singletons. Sequenced here: peripheral blood, sampled 28 days after the second dose of the MenACWY control vaccine. The source is an adult who received the MenACWY meningococcal vaccine as a control.

The rearrangement links TRBV7-2 to TRBJ1-6; D is ambiguous. This CDR3 spans 13 amino acids. V gave up 1 base and J gave up 15 bases, with 13 bases separating them. The germline V gene encodes CDR1 SGHTA and CDR2 FQGNSA. CDR3 residues: CASSLEAGVLLHF. The CDR3 DNA reads as TGTGCCAGCAGCTTAGAAGCGGGTGTGCTCCTCCACTTT.

The table lists this clone with a few counts. The chain couples TRBV15 to TRBJ1-2, with D tentatively TRBD1 (6 bases). The length of the CDR3 is 14 residues. Germline V CDR1 and CDR2: LNHNV, YYDKDF (reference sequence). Trimming shortened V by 4 bases and J by 5 bases, and 14 bases separated the two germline ends. The CDR3 DNA sequence: TGTGCCACCAGCATGGACAGCAAACTTTATGGCTACACCTTC. Encoded protein: CATSMDSKLYGYTF. Drawing the rest from reference TRBV15 and TRBJ1-2, the complete variable domain is DAMVIQNPRYQVTQFGKPVTLSCSQTLNHNVMYWYQQKSSQAPKLLFHYYDKDFNNEADTPDNFQSRRPNTSFCFLDIRSPGLGDTAMYLCATSMDSKLYGYTFGSGTRLTVV.

The genes are TRBV5-1 and TRBJ2-7; no definite D call. This CDR3 comprises 12 residues. V lost 1 base to trimming and J lost 4 bases, with 6 bases between them. Germline CDR1 is SGHRS and CDR2 is YFSETQ. DNA of the CDR3: TGCGCCAGCAGCTTGACGTTGTACGAGCAGTACTTC. Residues: CASSLTLYEQYF.

This chain uses TRBV5-1 with TRBJ1-1, with D perhaps TRBD1 (6 bases). The CDR3 loop spans 14 amino acids. Trimming left V 4 bases short and J 0 bases short, with 10 bases between. Germline values: CDR1 SGHRS, CDR2 YFSETQ. The CDR3 sequence is CASSPGVMNTEAFF. The CDR3 region has the DNA TGCGCCAGCAGCCCAGGGGTCATGAACACTGAAGCTTTCTTT.

This clone was seen just once. The V gene is TRBV6-5, the J gene TRBJ1-1; no clear D gene. Germline V lookup: CDR1 MNHEY, CDR2 SVGAGI. The CDR3 consists of 12 residues. V dropped 10 bases and J dropped 3 bases, with 12 bases sitting between them. CDR3 nucleotide sequence: TGTGCCATATCACTAGGGTACACTGAAGCTTTCTTT. Amino acid sequence: CAISLGYTEAFF.

The chain uses TRBV4-2 and TRBJ2-3; 11 bases map to TRBD2. Germline CDR1 and CDR2: LGHNA and YNFKEQ. The CDR3 covers 18 residues. V shed 1 base, J shed 6 bases, and the junction held 12 bases outside the gene matches. CDR3 residues: CASSQAPPGVAGGDTQYF. In DNA, the CDR3 is TGTGCCAGCAGCCAAGCCCCACCCGGAGTAGCGGGAGGGGATACGCAGTATTTT.

The chain joins TRBV6-5 to TRBJ1-1; TRBD1 aligns across 11 bases. From germline, CDR1 is MNHEY and CDR2 SVGAGI. J was trimmed by 4 bases and V by 7 bases; bases with no gene match: 5. The CDR3 is made up of 14 amino acids. The CDR3 DNA reads as TGTGCCAGCACCAGGGGGACAGGGGGCACTGAAGCTTTCTTT. This translates into CASTRGTGGTEAFF.

The rearrangement links TRBV15 to TRBJ2-3; 9 bases line up with TRBD2. The CDR3 is made up of 16 amino acids. The ends lost 5 bases at V and 3 bases at J; junction bases unmatched: 9. Germline V lookup: CDR1 LNHNV, CDR2 YYDKDF (reference sequence). The CDR3 here is CATSGRSGSGTDTQYF. The CDR3 coding sequence is TGTGCCACCAGCGGTCGTAGCGGGAGCGGAACAGATACGCAGTATTTT. Together with reference TRBV15 and TRBJ2-3, the CDR3 gives the full variable domain: DAMVIQNPRYQVTQFGKPVTLSCSQTLNHNVMYWYQQKSSQAPKLLFHYYDKDFNNEADTPDNFQSRRPNTSFCFLDIRSPGLGDTAMYLCATSGRSGSGTDTQYFGPGTRLTVL.

This chain uses TRBV10-2 with TRBJ1-5; D remains ambiguous. CDR3 length equals 13 residues. Looked up from germline, CDR1 is WSHSY and CDR2 is SAAADI. Trimming stripped 6 bases from V and 4 bases from J, with 10 bases between. The CDR3 loop reads CASRATANQPQHF. The CDR3 nucleotides read TGCGCCAGCAGGGCAACAGCGAATCAGCCCCAGCATTTT.

This clone was seen a single time. This sequence joins TRBV5-1 and TRBJ2-2; 8 bases fit TRBD1. The germline V gene encodes CDR1 SGHRS and CDR2 YFSETQ. J lost 7 bases, V lost 1 base, and 6 bases had no gene match. The CDR3 consists of 15 residues. CDR3 in DNA: TGCGCCAGCAGCTTGCCAGGGGGCATGGGCGGGGAGCTGTTTTTT. Its translation: CASSLPGGMGGELFF.

The V call is TRBV28, the J call TRBJ2-2, with D unclear. Between the trimmed V and J ends, which lost 3 bases and 7 bases, there was a span of 6 bases. The CDR3 is made up of 12 amino acids. Germline loops: CDR1 MDHEN, CDR2 SYDVKM. Here the CDR3 DNA reads TGTGCCAGCAGTTTCCCCTTCGGGGAGCTGTTTTTT. The encoded protein is CASSFPFGELFF.

The gene calls are TRBV6-4 and TRBJ1-2; no firm D call. The V end lost 9 bases, the J end lost 3 bases, and 11 bases lay between the germline ends. The CDR3 is 12 residues long. CDR1 and CDR2 (germline): MRHNA, SNTAGT. CDR3 DNA: TGTGCCAGTAGCGTGGTTGACTATGGCTACACCTTC. Translating it yields CASSVVDYGYTF.

This chain uses TRBV6-5 with TRBJ1-1; D uncertain. Germline CDR1 MNHEY, CDR2 SVGAGI. This CDR3 contains 14 residues. Trimming took 2 bases from V and 1 from J, leaving 8 bases between them. CDR3 nucleotide sequence: TGTGCCAGCAGTTACCCGGGTTCGAACACTGAAGCTTTCTTT. It codes for CASSYPGSNTEAFF.

V and J are TRBV6-5 and TRBJ2-1; TRBD2 agrees at 11 bases. The germline gives CDR1 MNHEY, CDR2 SVGAGI. This CDR3 is 14 amino acids long. Trimming took 7 bases from V and 5 from J; bases not matched to a gene: 4. CDR3 residues: CASTLAGGNNEQFF. The CDR3 region has the DNA TGTGCCAGCACTCTAGCGGGAGGCAACAATGAGCAGTTCTTC.

The genes are TRBV10-3 and TRBJ1-2; 8 positions agree with TRBD1. Germline V lookup: CDR1 ENHRY, CDR2 SYGVKD. J was trimmed by 5 bases and V by 7 bases; bases with no gene match: 9. CDR3 length: 14 residues. The DNA of the CDR3 is TGTGCCATCACCCAAGGACAGGGCCATTATGGCTACACCTTC. This codes for CAITQGQGHYGYTF.

The chain joins TRBV6-5 to TRBJ2-2, with TRBD2 matching over 7 bases. The CDR3 has 14 residues. With V trimmed by 8 bases and J by 0 bases, 3 bases remained unmatched. CDR1 and CDR2 from the germline V gene are MNHEY and SVGAGI. The CDR3, as DNA: TGTGCCAGCCGGCGGGGGACGAACACCGGGGAGCTGTTTTTT. Protein sequence: CASRRGTNTGELFF.

The rearrangement links TRBV7-2 to TRBJ2-3, with a tentative D call TRBD2 (5 bases). The germline gives CDR1 SGHTA, CDR2 FQGNSA. Trimming took off 5 bases at V and 6 bases at J, with 18 bases between the two ends. The CDR3 covers 15 residues. The CDR3 DNA reads TGTGCCAGCAGCCTAAAGACTGTGAGGAGGGATACGCAGTATTTT. Protein: CASSLKTVRRDTQYF.

This clone was detected only once. The chain couples TRBV5-6 to TRBJ1-3, with 9 bases lining up with TRBD1. Germline values: CDR1 SGHDT, CDR2 YYEEEE. The length of the CDR3 is 15 residues. Trimming took 4 bases from V and 7 from J; bases not matched to a gene: 9. CDR3 coding DNA: TGTGCCAGCAGCCTGGGACAGGGATGGGGTAACACCATATATTTT. Protein: CASSLGQGWGNTIYF.

V usage is TRBV7-9 and J usage is TRBJ1-2, with D possibly matching TRBD1 (5 bases). Germline CDR1 SEHNR, CDR2 FQNEAQ (reference sequence). The CDR3 runs to 18 residues. Deletions cut 7 bases from V and 4 bases from J, with 28 bases between. The CDR3 nucleotides are TGTGCCAGCACCCAAGATGGGGGACTGGGCGCAGCTGTCTATGGCTACACCTTC. Translating gives CASTQDGGLGAAVYGYTF.

This chain links TRBV7-9 with TRBJ2-2, with D unclear. V gave up 2 bases and J gave up 2 bases, with 12 bases separating them. The germline V gene has CDR1 SEHNR and CDR2 FQNEAQ (reference sequence). The length of the CDR3 is 16 residues. CDR3 nucleotides: TGTGCCAGCAGCTTATCATCGACGATCAACACCGGGGAGCTGTTTTTT. As protein: CASSLSSTINTGELFF.

The V gene is TRBV27, the J gene TRBJ1-5; D is possibly TRBD1 (6 bases). The CDR3 is 16 residues long. Germline-derived CDR1 and CDR2 are MNHEY and SMNVEV (reference sequence). Trimming left V 3 bases short and J 2 bases short, with 14 bases between. CDR3 sequence (DNA): TGTGCCAGCAGTTTGCAGGGTCGACAGGGCAATCAGCCCCAGCATTTT. Protein product: CASSLQGRQGNQPQHF.

The chain has TRBV7-9 and TRBJ2-3, with 7 bases that match TRBD2. The CDR3 spans 16 residues. CDR1 is SEHNR, CDR2 FQNEAQ, per germline (reference sequence). With V trimmed by 0 bases and J by 0 bases, 3 bases remained unmatched. The DNA for the CDR3 is TGTGCCAGCAGCTTAGCCGGCGGGGGAAGCACAGATACGCAGTATTTT. Protein product: CASSLAGGGSTDTQYF.

This clone was seen a handful of times. This rearrangement joins TRBV6-6 to TRBJ1-5, with D unresolved. The germline gives CDR1 MNHNY, CDR2 SVGAGI (reference sequence). This CDR3 spans 14 amino acids. Trimming took 5 bases from V and 0 from J, leaving 8 bases between them. For the CDR3, the DNA is TGTGCCAGCAGTCGCGGATATAGCAATCAGCCCCAGCATTTT. It specifies CASSRGYSNQPQHF.

Only one count was recorded for this clone. This rearrangement joins TRBV6-1 to TRBJ2-1, with TRBD2 identical over 10 bases. After removal of 4 bases from V and 3 bases from J, the junction contained 3 bases not matched to a gene. Germline V lookup: CDR1 MNHNS, CDR2 SASEGT. The CDR3 has 15 residues. DNA for the CDR3: TGTGCCAGCAGTGCACTAGCGGGAAACTACAATGAGCAGTTCTTC. It specifies CASSALAGNYNEQFF.

DNA of the CDR3: TGTGCCAGCTCACCACTAAGTCACCCGGGCACTGAAGCTTTCTTT. Translated, it gives CASSPLSHPGTEAFF. The chain uses TRBV18 and TRBJ1-1; D unclear. Germline CDR1 KGHSH, CDR2 LQKENI. The CDR3 length is 15 residues. The V end lost 1 base, the J end lost 4 bases, and 13 bases lay between the germline ends.

This chain links TRBV9 with TRBJ2-3; no clear D gene. The germline gives CDR1 SGDLS, CDR2 YYNGEE. Deletions cut 4 bases from V and 2 bases from J, with 8 bases between. The CDR3 has 13 amino acids. The CDR3 DNA reads TGTGCCAGCAGCCCCCCAGCCACAGATACGCAGTATTTT. Protein product: CASSPPATDTQYF. Full variable domain (rest looked up from reference TRBV9 and TRBJ2-3): DSGVTQTPKHLITATGQRVTLRCSPRSGDLSVYWYQQSLDQGLQFLIQYYNGEERAKGNILERFSAQQFPDLHSELNLSSLELGDSALYFCASSPPATDTQYFGPGTRLTVL.